The 21 T cell receptor beta chains reported below all come from one sample, sequenced in a study of shared clonotypes between healthy human individuals. Produced via immunoSEQ multiplex PCR; TCRdb's table is partial and in-frame only. Of around 1,900,000 clones detected, 93% appear once; the ten largest clones hold more than 1.5%. Naive CD8 cells lacked CD45RO, underwent positive selection for CCR7 and left out terminally differentiated effector memory CD45RA+ cells. Sequencing was performed on naive CD8+ T cells from PBMCs. These receptors were taken from a man between 18 and 35 years old in good health. Some clones in this sample may be carry-over from other donors' samples.

V is TRBV27 and J is TRBJ2-7; possibly TRBD2 for D (5 bases). Germline CDR1 is MNHEY and CDR2 is SMNVEV (reference sequence). This CDR3 is built from 14 residues. The germline V and J ends were trimmed by 5 bases and 2 bases, with 13 bases remaining between them. The CDR3 here is CASSSITAAYEQYF. DNA of the CDR3: TGTGCCAGCAGTAGTATAACAGCGGCCTACGAGCAGTACTTC.

The chain links TRBV23-1 to TRBJ2-5; the match to TRBD1 covers 8 bases. TRBV23-1 is designated an ORF whose function remains uncertain. This CDR3 contains 16 residues. The V gene end was trimmed by 0 bases and the J gene end by 2 bases; junction bases not matched to a gene: 5. The CDR3 loop reads CASSQSRRGRQETQYF. The CDR3 DNA follows: TGCGCCAGCAGTCAATCCCGCAGGGGGCGGCAAGAGACCCAGTACTTC.

Remarks on this clone: This specimen includes other DNA sequences encoding the same CDR3. V is TRBV19 and J is TRBJ2-3; D gene unclear. Germline V gene lookup returns CDR1 LNHDA and CDR2 SQIVND (reference sequence). The V gene lost 3 bases and the J gene lost 3 bases, with 7 bases spanning the gap. The CDR3 length is 13 residues. CDR3 in amino acids: CASSIKGTDTQYF. CDR3 DNA: TGTGCCAGTAGTATTAAGGGAACAGATACGCAGTATTTT.

The V and J genes are TRBV11-2 and TRBJ1-1; D remains ambiguous. The CDR3 covers 15 residues. V was shortened by 0 bases and J by 0 bases, with 8 bases between the two germline ends. Germline V CDR1 and CDR2: SGHAT, FQNNGV. CDR3 bases: TGTGCCAGCAGCTTAGACAGCCCGGTGAACACTGAAGCTTTCTTT. Translated, it gives CASSLDSPVNTEAFF.

This chain connects TRBV5-1 to TRBJ1-1, with TRBD1 identical over 7 bases. Trimming took 0 bases from V and 5 from J; bases not matched to a gene: 7. Germline CDR1 and CDR2: SGHRS and YFSETQ. CDR3 length: 15 residues. The CDR3 DNA sequence: TGCGCCAGCAGCTTGGCCATAATGGGACAGACTGAAGCTTTCTTT. Amino acid sequence: CASSLAIMGQTEAFF.

The chain employs TRBV6-1 and TRBJ2-1; tentative D call: TRBD2 (6 bases). The CDR3 is 11 residues long. Deletions cut 6 bases from V and 12 bases from J, with 12 bases between. CDR1 MNHNS and CDR2 SASEGT come from the germline V gene. The CDR3 DNA reads TGTGCCAGCAGCTCCTCGCGGGGGCAGTTCTTC. Its protein product is CASSSSRGQFF.

This clone was detected only a few times. Other DNA sequences in this sample translate to the same CDR3. The chain combines TRBV5-5 with TRBJ1-1; TRBD1 matches 7 bases. Germline V lookup: CDR1 SGHKS, CDR2 YYEKEE (reference sequence). J lost 1 base, V lost 4 bases, and 4 bases had no gene match. CDR3 length: 14 amino acids. In nucleotides, the CDR3 is TGTGCCAGCAGCCTGAGACAGGGGAACACTGAAGCTTTCTTT. Translating gives CASSLRQGNTEAFF.

V gene TRBV2 combines with J gene TRBJ2-7; 9 nucleotides align to TRBD1. With V trimmed by 9 bases and J by 3 bases, 6 bases remained unmatched. CDR3 size: 13 residues. Germline lookup yields CDR1 SNHLY and CDR2 FYNNEI. This chain's CDR3 is CARSDRGGYEQYF. CDR3 sequence (DNA): TGTGCCAGATCGGACAGGGGTGGCTACGAGCAGTACTTC.

In its sample, this clone was seen once. V is TRBV7-9 and J is TRBJ2-3, with D tentatively TRBD2 (5 bases). Germline V lookup: CDR1 SEHNR, CDR2 FQNEAQ (reference sequence). This CDR3 region has 15 residues. The ends were cut back, 7 bases at V and 0 bases at J, with 14 bases in the middle. The chain's CDR3 is CASKGSTGSTDTQYF. CDR3 DNA sequence: TGTGCCAGCAAGGGTTCGACGGGGAGCACAGATACGCAGTATTTT.

Worth noting for this clone: Within the sample, other DNA sequences also encode this same CDR3. This chain links TRBV27 with TRBJ2-1; D is unresolved. Trimming removed 3 bases from V and 7 bases from J, with 7 bases in between. Germline V gene data show CDR1 as MNHEY and CDR2 as SMNVEV (reference sequence). The CDR3 length is 12 residues. The CDR3 loop is CASSFSGNEQFF. CDR3 nucleotide sequence: TGTGCCAGCAGTTTTTCCGGGAATGAGCAGTTCTTC.

This sequence joins TRBV4-1 and TRBJ2-1; 7 positions match TRBD2. CDR3 length equals 20 residues. With V trimmed by 3 bases and J by 4 bases, 21 bases remained unmatched. The germline CDR1 and CDR2 sequences are MGHRA and YSYEKL. The CDR3 nucleotides read TGCGCCAGCAGCCACCCAGTGGGACCGGGGAGCGGGATTTCGTACAATGAGCAGTTCTTC. This gives the protein CASSHPVGPGSGISYNEQFF.

The DNA of the CDR3 is TGTGCCAGTAGTCCCCCGGGACACCTACCACGGAATGAAAAACTGTTTTTT. This sequence encodes CASSPPGHLPRNEKLFF. This chain uses TRBV19 with TRBJ1-4; a possible D gene is TRBD1 (6 bases). Germline V gene sequence: CDR1 LNHDA, CDR2 SQIVND (reference sequence). The V and J ends lost 5 bases and 5 bases respectively, with 21 bases between them. This CDR3 comprises 17 residues.

The V gene is TRBV6-1, the J gene TRBJ2-2, with 8 bases lining up with TRBD1. Looked up from germline, CDR1 is MNHNS and CDR2 is SASEGT. The CDR3 extends over 16 amino acids. The V gene end was trimmed by 4 bases and the J gene end by 0 bases; junction bases not matched to a gene: 4. CDR3 DNA sequence: TGTGCCAGCAGTGGGACAGGGCACCCGAACACCGGGGAGCTGTTTTTT. Its protein is CASSGTGHPNTGELFF.

With respect to this clone: Other DNA sequences in the same sample also yield this CDR3. The genes are TRBV9 and TRBJ1-4; TRBD1 might be the D (5 bases). Germline V gives CDR1 SGDLS, CDR2 YYNGEE. The length of the CDR3 is 15 residues. Trimming took off 1 base at V and 5 bases at J, with 12 bases between the two ends. The DNA of the CDR3 is TGTGCCAGCAGCGTAAGTAGGGGAAGGAATGAAAAACTGTTTTTT. Translated, it gives CASSVSRGRNEKLFF.

The chain couples TRBV7-9 to TRBJ2-3; TRBD2 might be the D (6 bases). The germline gives CDR1 SEHNR, CDR2 FQNEAQ (reference sequence). Trimming removed 5 bases at V and 1 base at J, with 16 bases between. This CDR3 comprises 16 residues. The CDR3 DNA is TGTGCCAGCAGCCCCCCCGCGGGGTTTGGCACAGATACGCAGTATTTT. Translating it yields CASSPPAGFGTDTQYF.

This sequence joins TRBV10-1 and TRBJ1-2, with D possibly TRBD1 on 6 matching bases. V was trimmed by 3 bases and J by 6 bases, leaving 11 bases between them. This CDR3 spans 13 amino acids. Germline CDR1 is WNHNN and CDR2 is SYGVQD (reference sequence). The CDR3 nucleotides are TGCGCCAGCAGTGAATCCGGGGGCCATGGCTACACCTTC. Amino acids: CASSESGGHGYTF.

This clone occurred a few times. The same CDR3 is also encoded by other DNA sequences in this sample. The chain carries TRBV13 and TRBJ1-1; no firm D call. Trimming cost V 1 base and J 1 base, with 7 bases left between them. Germline assignment: CDR1 PRHDT and CDR2 FYEKMQ (reference sequence). The CDR3 consists of 14 residues. CDR3 nucleotide sequence: TGTGCCAGCAGCTTAGTTCGGGAGAACACTGAAGCTTTCTTT. Its translation is CASSLVRENTEAFF.

The rearrangement links TRBV28 to TRBJ2-1; no reliable D call. Trimming took off 5 bases at V and 7 bases at J, with 18 bases between the two ends. CDR1 and CDR2 (germline): MDHEN, SYDVKM. This CDR3 is 15 amino acids long. CDR3 residues: CASSPDNRSGNEQFF. CDR3 nucleotides: TGTGCCAGCAGTCCCGACAATCGGTCCGGGAATGAGCAGTTCTTC.

V and J are TRBV7-8 and TRBJ2-1, with TRBD2 matching over 7 bases. The CDR3 extends over 13 amino acids. J was trimmed by 9 bases and V by 7 bases; bases with no gene match: 9. CDR1 and CDR2 (germline): SGHVS, FQNEAQ. The CDR3 is CASTPPREIEQFF. The CDR3 DNA sequence: TGTGCCAGCACCCCGCCGCGGGAGATTGAGCAGTTCTTC.

J is TRBJ1-2 and V is TRBV6-1; no firm D call. Trimming removed 8 bases at V and 7 bases at J, with 17 bases between. The V gene's germline CDR1 is MNHNS and CDR2 SASEGT. The CDR3 loop spans 13 amino acids. The CDR3 sequence: CASPGPTEIGYTF. DNA for the CDR3: TGTGCCAGCCCTGGGCCAACAGAGATTGGCTACACCTTC.

The chain has TRBV29-1 and TRBJ1-1; D might be TRBD1 (5 bases). CDR1 SQVTM and CDR2 ANQGSEA come from the germline V gene. CDR3 size: 15 residues. V was pared by 3 bases and J by 0 bases, with 14 bases between. The CDR3 DNA sequence: TGCAGCGTTGACTGGGTGGGGCAGCTGAACACTGAAGCTTTCTTT. It encodes CSVDWVGQLNTEAFF.